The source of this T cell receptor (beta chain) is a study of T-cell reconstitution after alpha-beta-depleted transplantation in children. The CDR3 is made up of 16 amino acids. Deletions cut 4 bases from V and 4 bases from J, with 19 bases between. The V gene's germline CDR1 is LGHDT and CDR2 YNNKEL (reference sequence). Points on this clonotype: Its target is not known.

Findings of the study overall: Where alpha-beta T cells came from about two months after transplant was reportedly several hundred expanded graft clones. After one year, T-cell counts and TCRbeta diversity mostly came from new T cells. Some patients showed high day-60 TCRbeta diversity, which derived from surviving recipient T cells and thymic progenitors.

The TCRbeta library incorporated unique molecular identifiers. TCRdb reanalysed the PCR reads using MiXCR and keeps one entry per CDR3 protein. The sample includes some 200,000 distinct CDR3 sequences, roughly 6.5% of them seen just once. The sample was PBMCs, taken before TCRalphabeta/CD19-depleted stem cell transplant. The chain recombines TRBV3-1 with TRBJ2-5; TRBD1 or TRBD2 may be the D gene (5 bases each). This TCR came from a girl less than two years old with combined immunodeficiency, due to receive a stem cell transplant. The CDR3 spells CASSPGWVGRAETQYF. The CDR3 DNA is TGTGCCAGCAGCCCTGGGTGGGTGGGACGAGCAGAGACCCAGTACTTC.